Listed here are 26 T cell receptor beta chains from one sample, sequenced in a study of blood T cell repertoires in COVID-19. Produced via immunoSEQ multiplex PCR; TCRdb's table is partial and in-frame only. Of roughly 190,000 clones listed, 75% to 85% were seen once; the top ten hold roughly 6.7%. The material sequenced was peripheral blood. The receptors come from a man aged 60 to 69 with acute or convalescent COVID-19.

In regard to this clone: Distinct nucleotide sequences in the sample also encode this CDR3. V is TRBV4-2 and J is TRBJ1-5, with D perhaps matching TRBD1 (5 bases). The V end lost 1 base, the J end lost 3 bases, and 10 bases lay between the germline ends. This CDR3 contains 15 residues. CDR1 and CDR2 from the germline V gene are LGHNA and YNFKEQ. The CDR3 DNA reads TGTGCCAGCAGCCAAGTCGACAGAGACAATCAGCCCCAGCATTTT. As protein: CASSQVDRDNQPQHF.

CDR3 in DNA: TGCGCCAGCAGCTTGGATGGACAGAGCAATGAGCAGTTCTTC. Protein sequence: CASSLDGQSNEQFF. V is TRBV5-1 and J is TRBJ2-1, with D maybe TRBD1 (6 bases). Trimming removed 0 bases from V and 6 bases from J, with 10 bases in between. Germline V gives CDR1 SGHRS, CDR2 YFSETQ. The CDR3 sequence is 14 residues long.

This clone was found once. The rearrangement joins TRBV5-4 to TRBJ2-1, with 9 bases that match TRBD1. The V and J ends lost 1 base and 7 bases, in that order; junction bases with no gene match: 9. The CDR3 contains 16 residues. Germline V gene lookup returns CDR1 SGHNT and CDR2 YYREEE (reference sequence). CDR3 DNA: TGTGCCAGCAGCTTGAGGGGAGGACAGGGGAGGAATGAGCAGTTCTTC. Amino acids: CASSLRGGQGRNEQFF.

This sequence joins TRBV5-4 and TRBJ1-2; D is perhaps TRBD1 (5 bases). V was clipped by 5 bases and J by 8 bases, with 19 bases between them. The CDR3 runs to 14 residues. CDR1 and CDR2 from the germline V gene are SGHNT and YYREEE (reference sequence). CDR3 sequence reads: CASRNIGGLLGYTF. DNA of the CDR3: TGTGCCAGCAGAAACATTGGGGGGTTGCTCGGCTACACCTTC.

The V and J genes are TRBV9 and TRBJ2-1; TRBD2 matches at 7 bases. The J segment lost 5 bases and the V segment lost 4 bases, leaving 9 bases of the junction unmatched. From germline, CDR1 is SGDLS and CDR2 YYNGEE. The CDR3 runs to 15 residues. In nucleotides, the CDR3 is TGTGCCAGCAGCCCGACTAGCTCCCGAGACAATGAGCAGTTCTTC. It codes for CASSPTSSRDNEQFF.

The CDR3 nucleotides read TGCGCCAGCAGCTTGGCCCCAGGGAACACTGAAGCTTTCTTT. Its translation: CASSLAPGNTEAFF. The rearrangement links TRBV5-1 to TRBJ1-1; D uncertain. The V and J ends lost 0 bases and 1 base respectively, with 7 bases between them. The CDR3 is made up of 14 amino acids. Germline-derived CDR1 and CDR2 are SGHRS and YFSETQ. The full variable domain, in which reference TRBV5-1 and TRBJ1-1 provide the parts outside the CDR3, is KAGVTQTPRYLIKTRGQQVTLSCSPISGHRSVSWYQQTPGQGLQFLFEYFSETQRNKGNFPGRFSGRQFSNSRSEMNVSTLELGDSALYLCASSLAPGNTEAFFGQGTRLTVV.

The J gene is TRBJ1-2, the V gene TRBV3-1 (or the pseudogene TRBV3-2); no clear D. The length of the CDR3 is 13 residues. Germline CDR1 is LGHDT and CDR2 is YNNKEL (reference sequence). V lost 1 base to trimming and J lost 3 bases, with 6 bases between them. For the CDR3, the DNA is TGTGCCAGCAGCCAAGCTGCAGACTATGGCTACACCTTC. Translating gives CASSQAADYGYTF.

V and J are TRBV5-6 and TRBJ1-5; the D is unclear. CDR3 size: 13 residues. Germline lookup yields CDR1 SGHDT and CDR2 YYEEEE. V was pared by 1 base and J by 7 bases, with 9 bases between. Written as DNA, the CDR3 is TGTGCCAGCAGCTTGACTGGAGAACAGCCCCAGCATTTT. Translation gives CASSLTGEQPQHF.

V is TRBV6-2 or TRBV6-3 and J is TRBJ2-7; D is ambiguous. V dropped 0 bases and J dropped 4 bases, with 22 bases sitting between them. The CDR3 covers 18 residues. CDR1 MNHEY and CDR2 SVGEGT come from the germline V gene. The CDR3 loop is CASSYSRPPWRHSYEQYF. In DNA, the CDR3 is TGTGCCAGCAGTTACTCGCGACCCCCTTGGCGGCATTCGTACGAGCAGTACTTC.

This chain connects TRBV12-3 or TRBV12-4 to TRBJ1-4, with D hard to call. The CDR3 covers 12 residues. The V end was cut by 5 bases, the J end by 10 bases, with 11 bases between. CDR3 sequence (DNA): TGTGCCAGCAGTCGTGAGGTTGGAAAACTGTTTTTT. Translating gives CASSREVGKLFF.

The chain joins TRBV5-6 to TRBJ2-7, with D perhaps TRBD2 (7 bases). The V end was cut by 2 bases, the J end by 2 bases, with 11 bases between. Germline V gives CDR1 SGHDT, CDR2 YYEEEE. The CDR3 is 14 residues long. This CDR3 reads CASSLPGGTYEQYF. The CDR3 nucleotides are TGTGCCAGCAGCTTACCGGGGGGCACCTACGAGCAGTACTTC.

This sequence joins TRBV6-6 and TRBJ2-5; a weak D match, TRBD1 (7 bases). V gave up 0 bases and J gave up 3 bases, with 14 bases separating them. The CDR3 sequence is 16 residues long. Germline V gives CDR1 MNHNY, CDR2 SVGAGI (reference sequence). CDR3 DNA sequence: TGTGCCAGCAGTTACTCGAAGGAGGGGGCCGAAGAGACCCAGTACTTC. Residues: CASSYSKEGAEETQYF.

This clone was detected a few times. This chain links TRBV11-2 with TRBJ2-1, with D perhaps matching TRBD1 (6 bases). The CDR3 totals 15 residues. CDR1 is SGHAT and CDR2 is FQNNGV in the germline V gene. Trimming cost V 4 bases and J 6 bases, with 16 bases left between them. The chain's CDR3 is CASSYLVGGFNEQFF. In DNA form, the CDR3 reads TGTGCCAGCAGCTATCTGGTTGGGGGCTTCAATGAGCAGTTCTTC.

The genes are TRBV7-9 and TRBJ1-1, with D perhaps matching TRBD1 (6 bases). This CDR3 has 16 residues. In germline, CDR1 is SEHNR, CDR2 FQNEAQ (reference sequence). Trimming took off 5 bases at V and 6 bases at J, with 22 bases between the two ends. The CDR3 nucleotides are TGTGCCAGCAGCCCAGCCTGGACAGAGAAGGGCCCTGAAGCTTTCTTT. As protein: CASSPAWTEKGPEAFF.

The chain carries TRBV4-1 and TRBJ2-2; TRBD2 is a possible D gene (6 bases). Germline V lookup: CDR1 MGHRA, CDR2 YSYEKL. The CDR3 sequence is 16 residues long. Trimming pared 1 base from V and 8 bases from J, leaving 17 bases between. The CDR3 DNA is TGCGCCAGCAGCCAAGGTGTGGTACTAGCATCGGGGGAGCTGTTTTTT. This sequence encodes CASSQGVVLASGELFF.

This clone was detected only once. The V call is TRBV2, the J call TRBJ2-1, with a tentative D call TRBD2 (5 bases). Trimming stripped 4 bases from V and 10 bases from J, with 17 bases between. Per the germline V gene, CDR1 is SNHLY and CDR2 is FYNNEI. The length of the CDR3 is 14 residues. The CDR3 DNA reads TGTGCCAGCAGTGCGGGAAGGACGCCCCCCGAGCAGTTCTTC. It is translated as CASSAGRTPPEQFF.

CDR3 nucleotide sequence: TGCGCCAGCAGCTTCAAGGCTAGCGGGAGCGGGAGTGAGCAGTTCTTC. Its protein is CASSFKASGSGSEQFF. V usage is TRBV5-1 and J usage is TRBJ2-1, with 10 bases fitting TRBD2. The CDR3 contains 16 residues. Germline lookup yields CDR1 SGHRS and CDR2 YFSETQ. Losses at the gene ends were 2 bases for V and 9 bases for J; bases not matched to a gene: 11.

This rearrangement joins TRBV10-3 to TRBJ2-7; TRBD1 matches at 7 bases. CDR1 is ENHRY and CDR2 is SYGVKD in the germline V gene. This CDR3 spans 13 amino acids. Trimming removed 6 bases from V and 5 bases from J; junction bases left unmatched: 7. Here the CDR3 reads CAIRDRGGHEQYF. CDR3 bases: TGTGCCATCAGGGACAGAGGGGGCCACGAGCAGTACTTC.

J is TRBJ1-2 and V is TRBV7-9; D is undetermined. V dropped 1 base and J dropped 4 bases, with 10 bases sitting between them. Germline loops: CDR1 SEHNR, CDR2 FQNEAQ (reference sequence). The CDR3 consists of 14 residues. The CDR3 sequence is CASSLERPLYGYTF. The CDR3 nucleotides read TGTGCCAGCAGCTTAGAGCGGCCCCTCTATGGCTACACCTTC. The complete variable domain, with remaining parts taken from reference TRBV7-9 and TRBJ1-2, reads DTGVSQNPRHKITKRGQNVTFRCDPISEHNRLYWYRQTLGQGPEFLTYFQNEAQLEKSRLLSDRFSAERPKGSFSTLEIQRTEQGDSAMYLCASSLERPLYGYTFGSGTRLTVV.

V is TRBV27 and J is TRBJ2-1, with 8 bases aligning to TRBD1. The CDR3 totals 14 residues. J gave up 6 bases and V 6 bases, and 7 bases lay outside the gene matches. CDR1 MNHEY and CDR2 SMNVEV come from the germline V gene (reference sequence). CDR3 loop: CASRSRQGINEQFF. CDR3 in DNA: TGTGCCAGCAGGAGCAGACAGGGGATCAATGAGCAGTTCTTC.

The chain joins TRBV18 to TRBJ2-2; D is uncertain. The CDR3 is made up of 18 amino acids. The germline V gene has CDR1 KGHSH and CDR2 LQKENI. The ends were cut back, 1 base at V and 4 bases at J, with 19 bases in the middle. As DNA, the CDR3 is TGTGCCAGCTCACCACGTGGAGTAGCAGTAGGAAGCACCGGGGAGCTGTTTTTT. As protein: CASSPRGVAVGSTGELFF.

V is TRBV6-5 and J is TRBJ2-7; 7 bases are a match to TRBD2. Germline lookup yields CDR1 MNHEY and CDR2 SVGAGI. The J segment lost 1 base and the V segment lost 0 bases, leaving 6 bases of the junction unmatched. The CDR3 runs 16 residues. The CDR3 DNA sequence: TGTGCCAGCAGTTACTCGGGGGGGAGTACATCCTACGAGCAGTACTTC. It specifies CASSYSGGSTSYEQYF.

This clone showed up just once. The chain couples TRBV24-1 to TRBJ2-1; TRBD2 aligns across 7 bases. The ends lost 6 bases at V and 2 bases at J; junction bases unmatched: 6. The CDR3 is 15 amino acids. Germline V gene lookup returns CDR1 KGHDR and CDR2 SFDVKD. DNA of the CDR3: TGTGCCACCAGTTGGAGCGGGATCCCCTACAATGAGCAGTTCTTC. This codes for CATSWSGIPYNEQFF.

To note about this clone: Different DNA sequences within this sample yield the same CDR3. This chain connects TRBV5-1 to TRBJ1-5; possibly TRBD1 for D (5 bases). V was cut by 4 bases and J by 1 base, with 15 bases left in between. Germline-derived CDR1 and CDR2 are SGHRS and YFSETQ. The CDR3 contains 16 residues. CDR3 in amino acids: CASSPGQGLSNQPQHF. CDR3 nucleotide sequence: TGCGCCAGCAGCCCGGGCCAGGGACTGAGCAATCAGCCCCAGCATTTT.

The V call is TRBV2, the J call TRBJ1-5, with a tentative D call TRBD1 (5 bases). The CDR3 is made up of 15 amino acids. The V gene lost 6 bases and the J gene lost 6 bases, with 18 bases spanning the gap. Germline V gene sequence: CDR1 SNHLY, CDR2 FYNNEI. The CDR3 DNA reads TGTGCCAGCAGCGTTGCGGGGGGGTCGATTCAGCCCCAGCATTTT. This sequence encodes CASSVAGGSIQPQHF. The whole variable domain, filled in from reference TRBV2 and TRBJ1-5, reads EPEVTQTPSHQVTQMGQEVILRCVPISNHLYFYWYRQILGQKVEFLVSFYNNEISEKSEIFDDQFSVERPDGSNFTLKIRSTKLEDSAMYFCASSVAGGSIQPQHFGDGTRLSIL.

This clone showed up just a few times. This chain uses TRBV5-4 with TRBJ1-3; 8 bases are shared with TRBD1. This CDR3 comprises 15 residues. The V gene end was trimmed by 4 bases and the J gene end by 4 bases; junction bases not matched to a gene: 7. From germline, CDR1 is SGHNT and CDR2 YYREEE (reference sequence). The CDR3: CASSKDRAGGNTIYF. In DNA, the CDR3 is TGTGCCAGCAGCAAGGACAGGGCAGGAGGAAACACCATATATTTT.